The 7 T cell receptor beta chains given below trace back to one sample, sequenced in a study of post-analysis software for immune sequencing data. Study conclusions and caveats: Five or six TRBV segments, TRBV5-6, TRBV5-1 and TRBV20-1 among them, were found more frequent in patients than controls.

For these TCRs, the target antigens are not known. Every TCR beta cDNA library bore unique molecular identifiers. TCRdb recomputed calls from the PCR reads with MiXCR, one row per CDR3 protein. This table has hundreds of thousands of distinct CDR3 sequences, 30% appearing once. Sequenced sample: blood. The receptors were sampled from a girl aged 5-17 years with multiple sclerosis.

This clonotype was detected only a few times. This chain joins TRBV9 and TRBJ1-1, with 7 bases fitting TRBD1. CDR1 is SGDLS, CDR2 YYNGEE, per germline. This CDR3 comprises 16 residues. J lost 0 bases, V lost 0 bases, and 5 bases had no gene match. CDR3: CASSVAGTAVNTEAFF. DNA for the CDR3: TGTGCCAGCAGCGTAGCGGGGACAGCGGTGAACACTGAAGCTTTCTTT. Looking up the rest from reference TRBV9 and TRBJ1-1 gives the full variable domain: DSGVTQTPKHLITATGQRVTLRCSPRSGDLSVYWYQQSLDQGLQFLIQYYNGEERAKGNILERFSAQQFPDLHSELNLSSLELGDSALYFCASSVAGTAVNTEAFFGQGTRLTVV.

The table lists this clonotype with a few counts. J is TRBJ2-7 and V is TRBV29-1; D is unclear. Germline CDR1 and CDR2: SQVTM and ANQGSEA. The CDR3 loop spans 15 amino acids. V was cut by 3 bases and J by 0 bases, with 15 bases left in between. CDR3 DNA sequence: TGCAGCGTTGAGAGATCTGGGCAGAGCTCCTACGAGCAGTACTTC. It translates to CSVERSGQSSYEQYF.

This clonotype was counted only a few times. The J gene is TRBJ2-2, the V gene TRBV7-9, with 7 positions matching TRBD1. Trimming removed 2 bases from V and 2 bases from J; junction bases left unmatched: 2. This CDR3 is built from 15 residues. From germline, CDR1 is SEHNR and CDR2 FQNEAQ (reference sequence). The CDR3 region has the DNA TGTGCCAGCAGCTTACGGGACAGTAACACCGGGGAGCTGTTTTTT. It is translated as CASSLRDSNTGELFF.

The chain joins TRBV12-3 or TRBV12-4 to TRBJ1-2; 8 bases line up with TRBD1. The junction had 9 bases not matched to a gene; V was cut back by 2 bases and J by 7 bases. CDR3 length equals 15 residues. The CDR3 DNA is TGTGCCAGCAGTTTACAGACAGGGGATATTGGTGGCTACACCTTC. Amino acids: CASSLQTGDIGGYTF.

This clonotype was detected only a few times. In nucleotides, the CDR3 is TGCAGCGTTCGCAGGGATGTGGGAGAGACCCAGTACTTC. Protein product: CSVRRDVGETQYF. This chain links TRBV29-1 with TRBJ2-5; D possibly corresponds to TRBD1 (5 bases). The CDR3 covers 13 residues. The V end lost 5 bases, the J end lost 4 bases, and 14 bases lay between the germline ends. Germline V CDR1 and CDR2: SQVTM, ANQGSEA.

This clonotype was counted between two and nine times. The chain uses TRBV5-1 and TRBJ2-6; TRBD1 agrees at 9 bases. The CDR3 loop spans 16 amino acids. Germline V gene sequence: CDR1 SGHRS, CDR2 YFSETQ. V gave up 4 bases and J gave up 0 bases; unmatched junction bases: 2. The CDR3: CASSEQGASGANVLTF. The CDR3 DNA reads as TGCGCCAGCAGCGAACAGGGGGCCTCTGGGGCCAACGTCCTGACTTTC.

This clonotype was counted at least ten times. This sequence joins TRBV9 and TRBJ2-7; D unclear. The V and J ends lost 2 bases and 2 bases respectively, with 11 bases between them. Germline loops: CDR1 SGDLS, CDR2 YYNGEE. This CDR3 is 14 amino acids long. The CDR3: CASSVANGAYEQYF. The CDR3, as DNA: TGTGCCAGCAGCGTGGCCAACGGAGCCTACGAGCAGTACTTC. Combining the CDR3 with reference TRBV9 and TRBJ2-7 gives the whole variable domain DSGVTQTPKHLITATGQRVTLRCSPRSGDLSVYWYQQSLDQGLQFLIQYYNGEERAKGNILERFSAQQFPDLHSELNLSSLELGDSALYFCASSVANGAYEQYFGPGTRLTVT.